The sequence of this T cell receptor (beta chain) was determined in a study of shared clonotypes between healthy human individuals. Turning to the study itself: Donors had three CD4 naive, three CD4 memory, two CD8 naive and one CD8 memory plate apiece. Points from the study as a whole: Lower generation probabilities were found for non-shared clonotypes than for those shared by all four donors. Naive subsets typically showed greater estimated richness than memory subsets.

V shed 4 bases and J 1 base; nucleotides not matched to a gene: 5. There are 15 residues in the CDR3. Germline V lookup: CDR1 MDHEN, CDR2 SYDVKM. Together with CD45RO+ cells, CCR7-negative CD45RA+ TemRA cells were included in CD8 memory. Assay used: immunoSEQ multiplex PCR; TCRdb lists only in-frame clones, some missing. This table holds roughly 110,000 clones, over 65% found once. This clone came up a few times. Its antigen is not known. The receptor was derived from a woman in her twenties or thirties in good health. The chain recombines TRBV28 with TRBJ2-7, with 9 positions matching TRBD2. Sample: memory CD8+ T cells sorted from blood. Subset specified: CD45RO+ cells pooled with CCR7-negative TemRA cells. CDR3 DNA sequence: TGTGCCAGCAGTTGGAGGACTAGCGTTTCCTACGAGCAGTACTTC. As protein: CASSWRTSVSYEQYF.